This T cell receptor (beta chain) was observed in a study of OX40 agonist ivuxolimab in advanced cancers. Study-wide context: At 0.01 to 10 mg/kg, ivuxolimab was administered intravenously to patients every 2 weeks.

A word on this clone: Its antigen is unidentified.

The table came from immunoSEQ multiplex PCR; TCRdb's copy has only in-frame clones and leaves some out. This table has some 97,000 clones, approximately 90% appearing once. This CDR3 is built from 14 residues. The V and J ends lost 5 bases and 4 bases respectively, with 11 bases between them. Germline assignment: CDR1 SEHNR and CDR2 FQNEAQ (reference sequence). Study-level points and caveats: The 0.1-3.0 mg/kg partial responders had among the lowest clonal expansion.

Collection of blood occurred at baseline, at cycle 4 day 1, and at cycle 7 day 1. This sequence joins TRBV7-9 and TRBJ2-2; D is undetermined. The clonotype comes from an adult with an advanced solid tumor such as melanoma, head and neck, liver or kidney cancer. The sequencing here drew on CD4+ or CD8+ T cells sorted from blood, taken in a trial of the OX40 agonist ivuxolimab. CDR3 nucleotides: TGTGCCAGCAGCCATCCTGGAGCCACCGGGGAGCTGTTTTTT. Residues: CASSHPGATGELFF.